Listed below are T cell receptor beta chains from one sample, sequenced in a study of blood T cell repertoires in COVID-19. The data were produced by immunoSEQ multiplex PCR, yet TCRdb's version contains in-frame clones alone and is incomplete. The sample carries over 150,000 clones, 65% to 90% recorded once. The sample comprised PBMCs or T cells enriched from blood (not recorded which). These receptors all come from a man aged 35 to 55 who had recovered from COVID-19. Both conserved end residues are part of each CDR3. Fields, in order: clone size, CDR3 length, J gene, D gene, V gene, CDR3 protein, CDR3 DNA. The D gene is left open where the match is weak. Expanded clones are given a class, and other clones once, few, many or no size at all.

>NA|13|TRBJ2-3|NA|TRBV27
CASSLGFTDTQYF
TGTGCCAGCAGTTTGGGCTTCACAGATACGCAGTATTTT
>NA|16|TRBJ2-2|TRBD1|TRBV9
CASSVIGTGGTGELFF
TGTGCCAGCAGCGTAATTGGGACAGGGGGTACCGGGGAGCTGTTTTTT
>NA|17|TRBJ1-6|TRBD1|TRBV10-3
CAISVGTGGSYNSPLHF
TGTGCCATCAGTGTCGGGACAGGGGGCTCCTATAATTCACCCCTCCACTTT
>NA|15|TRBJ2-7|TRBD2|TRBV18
CASSPILAGTYEQYF
TGTGCCAGCTCACCAATCCTAGCGGGAACCTACGAGCAGTACTTC
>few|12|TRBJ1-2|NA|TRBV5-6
CASSLPDYGYTF
TGTGCCAGCAGCTTGCCCGACTATGGCTACACCTTC
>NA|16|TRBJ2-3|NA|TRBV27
CASRRTNLGASDTQYF
TGTGCCAGCAGACGTACTAATCTGGGGGCATCAGATACGCAGTATTTT
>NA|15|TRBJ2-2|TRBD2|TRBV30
CAWKRLAGNTGELFF
TGTGCCTGGAAGAGACTAGCGGGAAACACCGGGGAGCTGTTTTTT
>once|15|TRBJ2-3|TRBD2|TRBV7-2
CASSINSGERDTQYF
TGTGCCTCCAGTATCAATAGCGGGGAACGGGATACGCAGTATTTT
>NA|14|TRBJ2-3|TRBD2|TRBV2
CASRTSGYTDTQYF
TGTGCCAGCAGGACTAGCGGGTACACAGATACGCAGTATTTT
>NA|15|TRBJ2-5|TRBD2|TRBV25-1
CASSAASGSWETQYF
TGTGCCAGCAGCGCAGCTAGCGGGTCTTGGGAGACCCAGTACTTC
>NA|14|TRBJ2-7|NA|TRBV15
CATSRGGPGYEQYF
TGTGCCACCAGCAGAGGAGGGCCGGGGTACGAGCAGTACTTC
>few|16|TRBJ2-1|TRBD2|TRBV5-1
CASSLAAGGGTGEQFF
TGCGCCAGCAGCTTGGCTGCGGGAGGGGGTACAGGTGAGCAGTTCTTC
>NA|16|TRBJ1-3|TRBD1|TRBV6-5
CASSYSRTGTVNTIYF
TGTGCCAGCAGTTACTCCCGGACAGGGACAGTCAACACCATATATTTT
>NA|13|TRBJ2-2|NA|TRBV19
CASSGTNTGELFF
TGTGCCAGTAGCGGGACGAACACCGGGGAGCTGTTTTTT
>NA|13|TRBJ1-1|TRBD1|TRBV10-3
CAAYGTGNTEAFF
TGTGCCGCCTACGGGACAGGGAACACTGAAGCTTTCTTT
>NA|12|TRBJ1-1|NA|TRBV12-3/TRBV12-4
CASSQEVAEAFF
TGTGCCAGCAGTCAGGAGGTCGCGGAAGCTTTCTTT
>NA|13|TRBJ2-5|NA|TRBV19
CASSKRLQETQYF
TGTGCCAGTAGTAAGAGGTTACAAGAGACCCAGTACTTC
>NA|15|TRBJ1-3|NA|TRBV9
CASSDPGYSGNTIYF
TGTGCCAGCAGCGATCCCGGGTACTCTGGAAACACCATATATTTT
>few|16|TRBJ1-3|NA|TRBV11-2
CASSLEWANSGNTIYF
TGTGCCAGCAGCTTAGAGTGGGCAAACTCTGGAAACACCATATATTTT
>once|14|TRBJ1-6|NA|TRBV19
CASSVGTVNSPLHF
TGTGCCAGTAGTGTCGGGACTGTTAATTCACCCCTCCACTTT